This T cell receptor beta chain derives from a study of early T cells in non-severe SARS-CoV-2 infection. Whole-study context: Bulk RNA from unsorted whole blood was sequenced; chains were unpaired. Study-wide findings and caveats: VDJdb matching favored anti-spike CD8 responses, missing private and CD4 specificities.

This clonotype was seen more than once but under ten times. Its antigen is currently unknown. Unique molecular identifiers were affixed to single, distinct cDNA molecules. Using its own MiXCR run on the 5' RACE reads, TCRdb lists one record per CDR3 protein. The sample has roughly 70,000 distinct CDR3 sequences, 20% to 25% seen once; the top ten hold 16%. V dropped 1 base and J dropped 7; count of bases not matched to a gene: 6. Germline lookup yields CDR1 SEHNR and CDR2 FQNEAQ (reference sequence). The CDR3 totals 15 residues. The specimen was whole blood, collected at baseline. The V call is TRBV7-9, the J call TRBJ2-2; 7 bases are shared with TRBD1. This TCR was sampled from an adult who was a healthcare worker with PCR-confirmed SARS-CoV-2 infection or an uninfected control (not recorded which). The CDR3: CASSLVRQGGGELFF. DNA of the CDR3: TGTGCCAGCAGCTTAGTGCGACAGGGCGGCGGGGAGCTGTTTTTT. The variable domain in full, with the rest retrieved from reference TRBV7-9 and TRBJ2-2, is DTGVSQNPRHKITKRGQNVTFRCDPISEHNRLYWYRQTLGQGPEFLTYFQNEAQLEKSRLLSDRFSAERPKGSFSTLEIQRTEQGDSAMYLCASSLVRQGGGELFFGEGSRLTVL.